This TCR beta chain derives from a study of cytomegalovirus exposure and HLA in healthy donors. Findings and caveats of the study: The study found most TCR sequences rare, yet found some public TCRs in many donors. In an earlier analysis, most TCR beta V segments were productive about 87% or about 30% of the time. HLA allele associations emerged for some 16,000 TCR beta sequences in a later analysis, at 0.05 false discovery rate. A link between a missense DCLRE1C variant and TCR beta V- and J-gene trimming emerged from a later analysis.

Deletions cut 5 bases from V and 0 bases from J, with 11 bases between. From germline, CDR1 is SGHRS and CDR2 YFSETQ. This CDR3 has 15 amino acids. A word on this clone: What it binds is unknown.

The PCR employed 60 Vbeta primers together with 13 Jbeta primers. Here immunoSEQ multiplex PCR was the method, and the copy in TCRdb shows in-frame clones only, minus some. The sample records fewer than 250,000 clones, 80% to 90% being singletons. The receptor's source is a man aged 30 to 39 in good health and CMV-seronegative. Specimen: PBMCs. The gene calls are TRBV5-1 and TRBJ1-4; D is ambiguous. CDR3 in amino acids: CASSPLGATNEKLFF. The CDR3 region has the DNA TGCGCCAGCAGTCCCCTCGGGGCAACTAATGAAAAACTGTTTTTT.